Each of the 15 T cell receptor beta chains below was sequenced from the same sample in a study of blood T cells in healthy people across ages. The second PCR ran roughly 7 to 12 cycles with a sample-barcoded 5' primer and J-beta primers. TCRdb reprocessed the 5' RACE reads via MiXCR and lists one record per CDR3 protein. The sample has about 1.8 million distinct CDR3 sequences, around half seen once. The specimen sequenced was blood. These receptors all stem from a woman aged 40-49 years in good health.

In its sample, this clonotype was seen once. This chain joins TRBV7-2 and TRBJ1-2; maybe TRBD1 (6 bases). The CDR3 length is 18 residues. Deletions cut 1 base from V and 7 bases from J, with 25 bases between. Germline CDR1 SGHTA, CDR2 FQGNSA. Here the CDR3 reads CASSLVGVTIRGHCGYTF. The CDR3 region has the DNA TGTGCCAGCAGCTTAGTAGGGGTGACAATAAGGGGACACTGTGGCTACACCTTC.

This clonotype has only a few counts. J is TRBJ2-5 and V is TRBV20-1; TRBD2 matches 12 bases. J lost 2 bases, V lost 5 bases, and 3 bases had no gene match. The CDR3 has 14 amino acids. The germline gives CDR1 DFQATT, CDR2 SNEGSKA (reference sequence). The CDR3 is CSALTSGGQETQYF. The CDR3 bases are TGCAGTGCTTTGACTAGCGGGGGACAAGAGACCCAGTACTTC.

The genes are TRBV20-1 and TRBJ1-1; 7 nucleotides align to TRBD1. Germline V gene lookup returns CDR1 DFQATT and CDR2 SNEGSKA (reference sequence). Losses at the gene ends were 3 bases for V and 1 base for J; bases not matched to a gene: 2. The length of the CDR3 is 13 residues. The CDR3 coding sequence is TGCAGTGCTAGGTGGACAGGGAACACTGAAGCTTTCTTT. Its translation is CSARWTGNTEAFF.

The chain uses TRBV29-1 and TRBJ2-1, with 13 bases matching TRBD2. The CDR3 has 19 residues. The V gene end was trimmed by 7 bases and the J gene end by 0 bases; junction bases not matched to a gene: 15. CDR1 and CDR2 (germline): SQVTM, ANQGSEA. CDR3 DNA sequence: TGCAGCGCATACTACGGACTAGCGGGGGCCTCAAGCTCCTACAATGAGCAGTTCTTC. Amino acids: CSAYYGLAGASSSYNEQFF.

The chain is built from TRBV20-1 and TRBJ1-2; D not certain. The CDR3 is 11 amino acids. V lost 5 bases and J 2 bases, leaving 6 bases between the germline ends. Germline V gives CDR1 DFQATT, CDR2 SNEGSKA (reference sequence). CDR3 nucleotides: TGCAGTGCTGCCCACAACTATGGCTACACCTTC. This sequence encodes CSAAHNYGYTF.

This chain joins TRBV7-9 and TRBJ1-5; TRBD1 might be the D (6 bases). CDR3 length: 16 residues. Germline V CDR1 and CDR2: SEHNR, FQNEAQ (reference sequence). The V gene lost 4 bases and the J gene lost 2 bases, with 15 bases spanning the gap. The CDR3 DNA reads as TGTGCCAGCAGCTCCATTGGGGGGGCCGGCAATCAGCCCCAGCATTTT. Translating gives CASSSIGGAGNQPQHF.

Only a few counts were recorded for this clonotype. The chain employs TRBV12-3 or TRBV12-4 and TRBJ1-1; a weak D match, TRBD1 (5 bases). Trimming removed 3 bases from V and 5 bases from J, with 16 bases in between. CDR3 length equals 15 residues. The DNA for the CDR3 is TGTGCCAGCAGTTTGGGGACGGGGCAAGGGACTGAAGCTTTCTTT. It encodes CASSLGTGQGTEAFF.

The chain combines TRBV20-1 with TRBJ2-4; D uncertain. Matching the DNA end better, TRBJ2-7 makes the J call doubtful. Germline CDR1 and CDR2: DFQATT and SNEGSKA (reference sequence). The CDR3 length is 13 residues. The CDR3 sequence: CSAGVPGSYEQYF. In DNA form, the CDR3 reads TGCAGTGCCGGAGTACCCGGCTCCTACGAGCAGTACTTC.

Details on this clonotype: Its ends do not fully match the called genes, so a read error is possible. V and J are TRBV6-5 and TRBJ2-5; tentatively, D is TRBD1 or TRBD2 (5 bases each). The CDR3 is made up of 15 amino acids. Germline CDR1 reads MNHEY; CDR2 reads SVGAGI. CDR3 residues: CASRGTAQSHESQYF. As DNA, the CDR3 is TGTGCCAGCAGGGGGACGGCGCAGTCTCATGAGAGCCAGTACTTC.

The chain employs TRBV18 and TRBJ1-2; tentatively, D is TRBD1 (6 bases). The CDR3 consists of 14 residues. The germline V and J ends were trimmed by 2 bases and 2 bases, with 9 bases remaining between them. CDR1 is KGHSH, CDR2 LQKENI, per germline. In nucleotides, the CDR3 is TGTGCCAGCTCACCATCGGACAGCAACTATGGCTACACCTTC. This translates into CASSPSDSNYGYTF.

The V and J genes are TRBV2 and TRBJ1-1, with D unresolved. Germline-derived CDR1 and CDR2 are SNHLY and FYNNEI. The CDR3 is 14 residues long. Trimming took off 3 bases at V and 1 base at J, with 9 bases between the two ends. The DNA of the CDR3 is TGTGCCAGCAGTGAGAAGGATTGGAACACTGAAGCTTTCTTT. Protein product: CASSEKDWNTEAFF.

This clonotype was found a few times. This chain connects TRBV20-1 to TRBJ2-5, with a possible D match to TRBD2 (7 bases). V lost 3 bases, J lost 5 bases, and 16 bases lay in between. There are 14 residues in the CDR3. Germline CDR1 DFQATT, CDR2 SNEGSKA (reference sequence). CDR3 nucleotides: TGCAGTGCTAGTTTGCCGGGGGGCGGCGAGACCCAGTACTTC. Its translation is CSASLPGGGETQYF.

The table lists this clonotype with many counts. The V gene is TRBV25-1, the J gene TRBJ2-5; 8 bases are a match to TRBD1. Trimming took 3 bases from V and 5 from J; bases not matched to a gene: 5. The CDR3 loop spans 14 amino acids. Looked up from germline, CDR1 is MGHDK and CDR2 is SYGVNS. The CDR3 protein is CASSDLRGQETQYF. The CDR3 coding sequence is TGTGCCAGCAGTGACCTCAGGGGGCAGGAGACCCAGTACTTC.

The chain couples TRBV27 to TRBJ2-4; D unresolved. Judging by the DNA end, TRBJ2-5 fits better; the J call may be wrong. Germline V CDR1 and CDR2: MNHEY, SMNVEV (reference sequence). This CDR3 contains 15 residues. Written as DNA, the CDR3 is TGTGCCAGCAGCAATAGAAAGATAGAGCCGGAGACCCAGTACTTC. This sequence encodes CASSNRKIEPETQYF.

The V and J genes are TRBV6-1 and TRBJ2-2; 7 nucleotides match TRBD2. Germline values: CDR1 MNHNS, CDR2 SASEGT. The length of the CDR3 is 14 residues. Trimming took 9 bases from V and 0 from J; bases not matched to a gene: 4. The CDR3 DNA is TGTGCCAGTCTTCGGGGGGCGAACACCGGGGAGCTGTTTTTT. Translation gives CASLRGANTGELFF.